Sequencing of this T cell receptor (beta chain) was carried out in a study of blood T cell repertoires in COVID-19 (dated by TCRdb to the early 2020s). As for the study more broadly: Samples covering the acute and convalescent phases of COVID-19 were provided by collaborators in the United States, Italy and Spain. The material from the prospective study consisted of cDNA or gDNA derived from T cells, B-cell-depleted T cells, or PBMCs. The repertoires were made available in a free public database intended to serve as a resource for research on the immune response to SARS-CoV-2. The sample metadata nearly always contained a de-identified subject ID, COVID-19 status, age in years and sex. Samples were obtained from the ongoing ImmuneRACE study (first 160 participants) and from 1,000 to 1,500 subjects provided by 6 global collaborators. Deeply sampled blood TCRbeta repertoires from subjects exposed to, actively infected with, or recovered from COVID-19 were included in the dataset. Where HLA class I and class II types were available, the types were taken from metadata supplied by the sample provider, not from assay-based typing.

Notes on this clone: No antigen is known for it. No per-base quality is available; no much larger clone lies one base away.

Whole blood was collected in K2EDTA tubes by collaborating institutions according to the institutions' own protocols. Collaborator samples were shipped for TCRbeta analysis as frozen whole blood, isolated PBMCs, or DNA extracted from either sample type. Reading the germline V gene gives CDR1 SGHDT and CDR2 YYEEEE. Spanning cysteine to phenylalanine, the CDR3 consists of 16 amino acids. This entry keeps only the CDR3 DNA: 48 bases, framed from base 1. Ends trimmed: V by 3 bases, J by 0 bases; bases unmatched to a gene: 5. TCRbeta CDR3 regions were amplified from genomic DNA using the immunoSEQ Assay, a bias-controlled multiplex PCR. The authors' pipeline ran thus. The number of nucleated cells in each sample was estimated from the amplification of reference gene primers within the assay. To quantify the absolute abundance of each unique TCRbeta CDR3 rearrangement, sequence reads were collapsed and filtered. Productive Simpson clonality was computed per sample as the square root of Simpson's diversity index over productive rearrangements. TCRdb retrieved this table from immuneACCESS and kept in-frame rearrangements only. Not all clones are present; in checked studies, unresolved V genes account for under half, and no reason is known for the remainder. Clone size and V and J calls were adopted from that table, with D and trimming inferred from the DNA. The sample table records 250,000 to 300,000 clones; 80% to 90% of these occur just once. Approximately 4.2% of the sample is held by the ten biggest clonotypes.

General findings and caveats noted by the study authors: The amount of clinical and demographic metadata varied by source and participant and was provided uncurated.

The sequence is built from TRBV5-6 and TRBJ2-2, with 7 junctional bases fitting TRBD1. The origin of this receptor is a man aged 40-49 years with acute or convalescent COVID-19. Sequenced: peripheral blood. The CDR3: CASSSYRGPNTGELFF. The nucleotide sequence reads TGTGCCAGCAGCTCATACAGGGGTCCGAACACCGGGGAGCTGTTTTTT.